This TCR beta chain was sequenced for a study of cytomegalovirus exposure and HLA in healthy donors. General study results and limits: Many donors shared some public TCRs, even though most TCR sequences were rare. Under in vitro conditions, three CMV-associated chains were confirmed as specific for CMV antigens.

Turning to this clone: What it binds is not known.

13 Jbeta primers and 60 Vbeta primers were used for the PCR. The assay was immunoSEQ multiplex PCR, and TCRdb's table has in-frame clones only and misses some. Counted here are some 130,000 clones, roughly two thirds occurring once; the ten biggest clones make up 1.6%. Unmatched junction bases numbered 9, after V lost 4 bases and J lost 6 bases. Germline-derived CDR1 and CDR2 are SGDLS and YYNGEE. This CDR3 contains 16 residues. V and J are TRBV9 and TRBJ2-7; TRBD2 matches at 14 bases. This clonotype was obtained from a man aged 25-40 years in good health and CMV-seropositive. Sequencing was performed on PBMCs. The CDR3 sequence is CASSISGTSGRGEQYF. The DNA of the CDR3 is TGTGCCAGCAGCATCTCCGGGACTAGCGGGAGAGGCGAGCAGTACTTC.